These 26 T cell receptor beta chains came from one sample sequenced in a study of tumor-infiltrating lymphocytes in primary liver carcinoma. The roughly 17-31 mg bulk tissue piece was not sorted before simultaneous RNA and DNA extraction. The investigators made TCR beta cDNA from roughly 0.55 ug total RNA, using a constant-region primer. Amplification in three nested multiplex PCR rounds with slightly modified ARM-PCR gave rise to TCR beta libraries. Forward primers for TRBV1-TRBV30 and a C-beta reverse primer served the first two PCR rounds, at about 10 cycles each. TCRdb itself ran the multiplex PCR reads through MiXCR, one entry per CDR3 protein. The sample has fewer than 250,000 distinct CDR3 sequences, around four fifths seen once. The specimen was tumor tissue from primary liver carcinoma. The receptors come from a man between 35 and 55 years old with primary liver carcinoma and hepatitis B virus infection.

Turning to this clonotype: The CDR3 end shows no conserved phenylalanine or tryptophan, and so a read error is likely. The genes are TRBV6-6 and TRBJ1-2; maybe TRBD1 (6 bases). V lost 7 bases to trimming and J lost 4 bases, with 16 bases between them. This CDR3 has 14 residues. Germline values: CDR1 MNHNY, CDR2 SVGAGI (reference sequence). CDR3 DNA: TGTGCCAGCAATACCCGGACAGCAGTCTATGGCTACACCATC. Its protein is CASNTRTAVYGYTI.

Comments on this clonotype: One junction end disagrees with the germline gene, perhaps due to a read error. The rearrangement joins TRBV5-1 to TRBJ1-1, with D possibly matching TRBD1 (5 bases). Germline values: CDR1 SGHRS, CDR2 YFSETQ. CDR3 length: 15 residues. Here the CDR3 DNA reads TGCGCCAGGAGCTTGGCCGGAGGGGCAAGGATTGAGGCTTTTTTT. This codes for CARSLAGGARIEAFF.

This chain connects TRBV11-1 to TRBJ2-1; the match to TRBD2 covers 7 bases. This CDR3 has 13 amino acids. CDR1 is SGHAT and CDR2 is FQDESV in the germline V gene (reference sequence). J lost 13 bases, V lost 5 bases, and 11 bases had no gene match. The CDR3: CASSVGGPTEQFF. The CDR3 DNA reads as TGTGCCAGCAGCGTGGGAGGGCCGACTGAACAGTTCTTC.

This clonotype was counted once. The final CDR3 position lacks the conserved phenylalanine or tryptophan, pointing to a likely read error. This chain connects TRBV4-3 to TRBJ2-5, with D possibly matching TRBD2 (6 bases). CDR1 and CDR2 from the germline V gene are LGHNA and YSLEER. The CDR3 is 17 residues long. CDR3 DNA: TGCGCCAGCAGTCAAGCGGCTAGAGGGAGGACTGGTGAGACCCAGTACTTA. It yields the protein CASSQAARGRTGETQYL.

The rearrangement uses TRBV19 and TRBJ2-2; D might be TRBD2 (6 bases). Between the trimmed V and J ends, which lost 6 bases and 3 bases, there was a span of 14 bases. CDR1 is LNHDA and CDR2 is SQIVND in the germline V gene (reference sequence). The CDR3 totals 15 residues. The CDR3 sequence: CASSAPGTHTGELFF. The CDR3 nucleotides read TGTGCCAGTAGCGCACCCGGGACTCACACCGGGGAGCTGTTTTTT.

Concerning this clonotype: The junction and the germline gene differ at one end; a read error may be behind it. V usage is TRBV11-2 and J usage is TRBJ1-1; no reliable D call. The CDR3 has 16 residues. The germline CDR1 and CDR2 sequences are SGHAT and FQNNGV. CDR3: CARSLDFRWANTEAFF. The CDR3 DNA is TGTGCCAGAAGCTTAGACTTTAGATGGGCGAACACCGAAGCTTTCTTT.

On this clonotype: Since the CDR3 does not end with the conserved phenylalanine or tryptophan, this likely comes from a read error. The chain is built from TRBV6-5 and TRBJ2-7, with 7 bases fitting TRBD1. The germline gives CDR1 MNHEY, CDR2 SVGAGI. The CDR3 runs to 14 residues. CDR3 region: CASSYEDRRYEQYL. CDR3 in DNA: TGTGCCAGCAGTTACGAGGACAGGAGATACGAACAGTACCTC.

In regard to this clonotype: The CDR3 does not close with the conserved phenylalanine or tryptophan, likely indicating a read error. The rearrangement joins TRBV6-1 to TRBJ2-1, with 9 bases fitting TRBD2. Germline CDR1 and CDR2: MNHNS and SASEGT. This CDR3 spans 14 amino acids. Here the CDR3 reads CACSELAGMNEQFL. The CDR3 region has the DNA TGTGCCTGCAGTGAACTAGCGGGTATGAATGAGCAGTTCTTG.

For this clonotype: The junction does not match germline at one end; this may be a read error. The chain uses TRBV5-1 and TRBJ2-1, with TRBD2 matching over 14 bases. Germline CDR1 and CDR2: SGHRS and YFSETQ. The CDR3 extends over 14 amino acids. The CDR3 region is CASSTTGLAGEQSF. The CDR3, as DNA: TGCGCCAGCAGCACAACGGGACTAGCGGGGGAGCAGTCCTTC.

The chain has TRBV12-3 or TRBV12-4 and TRBJ2-5; no clear D. Trimming pared 3 bases from V and 10 bases from J, leaving 12 bases between. CDR3 length equals 12 residues. DNA of the CDR3: TGTGCCAGCAGTTTTTATTCAGATATCCAGTACTTC. It is translated as CASSFYSDIQYF.

About this clonotype itself: One end of the junction fails to match germline, which may point to a read error. The chain combines TRBV4-3 with TRBJ2-1; D uncertain. The CDR3 loop spans 16 amino acids. Germline V CDR1 and CDR2: LGHNA, YSLEER. The CDR3: CASRQDPYSEYSEQCF. CDR3 DNA: TGCGCCAGCAGGCAAGATCCCTACTCAGAATACAGTGAGCAGTGCTTC.

For this clonotype: At one of its ends the junction is not consistent with the germline gene, which may arise from a read error. J is TRBJ2-1 and V is TRBV5-4; no definite D call. In germline, CDR1 is SGHNT, CDR2 YYREEE (reference sequence). The CDR3 has 12 residues. The chain's CDR3 is CASNSSYKEQFF. CDR3 DNA: TGTGCCAGCAATAGCTCCTACAAAGAGCAGTTTTTC.

About this clonotype itself: The junction departs from germline at one end; a sequencing error may be responsible. The V call is TRBV11-1, the J call TRBJ2-3, with TRBD2 matching over 7 bases. CDR1 SGHAT and CDR2 FQDESV come from the germline V gene (reference sequence). CDR3 length equals 14 residues. The CDR3 DNA is TGTACCAGCGGCAATCGGGGGGAGGAAGATATGCATTATTTT. It yields the protein CTSGNRGEEDMHYF.

As regards this clonotype: Its ends do not fully match the called genes, so a read error is possible. The chain links TRBV11-2 to TRBJ2-5, with 11 positions matching TRBD2. The germline gives CDR1 SGHAT, CDR2 FQNNGV. CDR3 size: 16 residues. CDR3 in DNA: TGTGCCAGCAGCATACGACTAGCGGGAAACCAAGAGACCCAGTATTTC. It specifies CASSIRLAGNQETQYF.

With respect to this clonotype: A much larger clone lies one base from this, so it may be a read error. V usage is TRBV24-1 and J usage is TRBJ1-5; D remains unclear. This CDR3 region has 16 residues. Germline assignment: CDR1 KGHDR and CDR2 SFDVKD. CDR3 protein: CTTSDSTFASNQPQHF. DNA of the CDR3: TGTACCACCAGTGACTCGACATTTGCGAGCAATCAGCCCCAGCATTTT.

In the case of this clonotype: Compared with germline, one end of the junction differs, possibly owing to a read error. This rearrangement joins TRBV6-1 to TRBJ2-3, with 8 nucleotides matching TRBD1. Germline CDR1 is MNHNS and CDR2 is SASEGT. The CDR3 has 12 amino acids. The CDR3 bases are TGTACCAGCAAATCGGGGACAGGCATGCAGTATTTT. Translation gives CTSKSGTGMQYF.

Worth noting for this clonotype: Germline and junction disagree at one end, which may indicate a read error. The chain is built from TRBV5-1 and TRBJ1-1, with D uncertain. This CDR3 contains 14 residues. Germline values: CDR1 SGHRS, CDR2 YFSETQ. DNA for the CDR3: TGCGTCAGCAGCTTGGCCGGCGCTTACACTGAAGCTTTCTTT. The encoded protein is CVSSLAGAYTEAFF.

This clonotype was seen once. The CDR3 nucleotides are TGCGCCAGTGGCCAGATATCGGGCAATGAGCAGTTCTTC. Translated, it gives CASGQISGNEQFF. V usage is TRBV5-1 and J usage is TRBJ2-1; D unresolved. The CDR3 is 13 amino acids. Trimming removed 8 bases from V and 6 bases from J, with 15 bases in between. Germline V gene lookup returns CDR1 SGHRS and CDR2 YFSETQ.

About this clonotype itself: Germline is not matched at one junction end, which may reflect a read error. The chain joins TRBV11-2 to TRBJ2-4; D call uncertain. Germline V gene lookup returns CDR1 SGHAT and CDR2 FQNNGV. The CDR3 spans 15 residues. For the CDR3, the DNA is TGTGCCAGCACCACTTCTGCGGTAGCCATAAACATTCAGTATTTC. Translated: CASTTSAVAINIQYF.

As concerns this clonotype: One junction end does not reproduce the germline sequence, and a read error may be involved. The chain employs TRBV29-1 and TRBJ1-1; D is unresolved. CDR1 is SQVTM, CDR2 ANQGSEA, per germline. The CDR3 runs to 15 residues. The CDR3 DNA reads as TGCAGCGTTGAAGCGGGGTGGGGAATGAAAACTGGAGCTCTCTTT. Encoded protein: CSVEAGWGMKTGALF.

The chain carries TRBV6-2 or TRBV6-3 and TRBJ2-1; 12 nucleotides line up with TRBD2. Germline V gene data show CDR1 as MNHEY and CDR2 as SVGEGT. The CDR3 has 13 amino acids. V lost 7 bases to trimming and J lost 13 bases; unmatched junction nucleotides: 8. In DNA, the CDR3 is TGTGCCAGCATGACTAGCGGGAGAACTGATCAGTTCTTC. Its translation is CASMTSGRTDQFF.

CDR3 residues: CASSYWNGLEVSYNEQFF. The CDR3 DNA follows: TGTGCCAGCAGTTACTGGAATGGGCTAGAGGTCTCCTACAATGAGCAGTTCTTC. This chain links TRBV6-6 with TRBJ2-1; D unclear. CDR3 length equals 18 residues. Trimming shortened V by 1 base and J by 0 bases, and 16 bases separated the two germline ends. CDR1 and CDR2 from the germline V gene are MNHNY and SVGAGI (reference sequence).

Worth noting for this clonotype: Because the CDR3's place on the DNA is in doubt, the DNA is left out and the CDR3 is given as listed by TCRdb. This chain uses TRBV11-2 with TRBJ2-7; the table gives TRBD1 as D, unverified against the DNA. In germline, CDR1 is SGHAT, CDR2 FQNNGV. Counting both end residues, the CDR3 totals 15 amino acids. CDR3 in amino acids: CACSSGQLYACEQYF.

V is TRBV4-3 and J is TRBJ2-7; no clear D. V lost 3 bases and J lost 3, with 15 bases in between. CDR3 length: 15 amino acids. Per germline, CDR1 LGHNA and CDR2 YSLEER. The CDR3 DNA follows: TGCGCCAGCAGCCATGAACAGTTTTCTTTCTACGAGCAGTACTTC. The encoded protein is CASSHEQFSFYEQYF.

This clonotype was seen just once. An end of the junction differs from the germline gene, which may be a read error. The chain uses TRBV20-1 and TRBJ2-5; 8 bases agree with TRBD1. Germline CDR1 DFQATT, CDR2 SNEGSKA (reference sequence). The CDR3 consists of 14 residues. The CDR3 loop reads CRARFGTGGETQYF. In DNA, the CDR3 is TGCCGTGCTAGATTTGGGACAGGAGGGGAGACCCAGTACTTC.

V usage is TRBV6-1 and J usage is TRBJ2-1; 9 positions match TRBD2. Germline V gives CDR1 MNHNS, CDR2 SASEGT. The CDR3 covers 15 residues. CDR3 protein: CVNSEEAGGYYEQFF. The DNA for the CDR3 is TGTGTCAACAGTGAAGAAGCGGGAGGATACTATGAGCAGTTCTTC.